These T cell receptor beta chains were read from a single sample in a study of blood T cell repertoires in COVID-19. Assay: immunoSEQ multiplex PCR; the TCRdb copy retains only in-frame clones and omits some. The sample records over 250,000 clones, about 87% being singletons. The sequencing input was peripheral blood. The receptors originated from a man between 60 and 75 years old who had recovered from COVID-19. CDR3s include the opening cysteine and the closing phenylalanine or tryptophan. The order of the fields is V gene, J gene, clone size, D gene, CDR3 protein, CDR3 DNA. The D gene is left open where the match is weak. Clone size is shown for a subset of rows, as once, few, many or a class of expanded clone.

>TRBV3-1/TRBV3-2|TRBJ2-3|.|TRBD2
CASSQVLAGGPYF
TGTGCCAGCAGCCAAGTATTGGCGGGGGGGCCGTATTTT
>TRBV5-1|TRBJ2-7|.|.
CASSLEASSYEQYF
TGCGCCAGCAGCTTGGAAGCTAGCTCCTACGAGCAGTACTTC
>TRBV11-2|TRBJ2-7|.|TRBD1
CASRLGTGGIEQYF
TGTGCCAGCAGACTCGGGACAGGGGGTATCGAGCAGTACTTC
>TRBV12-3/TRBV12-4|TRBJ2-3|once|.
CASSFGADTQYF
TGTGCCAGCAGTTTCGGGGCAGATACGCAGTATTTT
>TRBV3-1/TRBV3-2|TRBJ1-4|.|.
CASSHRNEKLFF
TGTGCCAGCAGCCACAGGAATGAAAAACTGTTTTTT
>TRBV9|TRBJ2-7|.|TRBD2
CASSRVSGDSYEQYF
TGTGCCAGCAGCCGTGTGAGCGGGGATTCCTACGAGCAGTACTTC
>TRBV4-1|TRBJ2-7|.|.
CASSPRDTGRDEQYF
TGCGCCAGCAGCCCCCGGGACACCGGACGTGACGAGCAGTACTTC
>TRBV30|TRBJ1-1|.|.
CAWTGGFRSKAFF
TGTGCCTGGACCGGCGGGTTCAGGAGCAAGGCTTTCTTT
>TRBV9|TRBJ2-1|.|.
CASSAGNWALLYNEQFF
TGTGCCAGCAGCGCCGGTAACTGGGCACTTTTATACAATGAGCAGTTCTTC
>TRBV18|TRBJ1-6|.|TRBD1
CASSPYGQGTSNSPLHF
TGTGCCAGCTCACCTTACGGACAGGGCACATCAAATTCACCCCTCCACTTT
>TRBV25-1|TRBJ2-7|.|TRBD1
CASSDHGQGDPYEQYF
TGTGCCAGCAGTGACCACGGACAGGGGGACCCCTACGAGCAGTACTTC
>TRBV18|TRBJ1-1|.|.
CASSGDGTNTEAFF
TGTGCCAGCTCAGGGGATGGGACAAACACTGAAGCTTTCTTT
>TRBV4-1|TRBJ2-1|once|.
CASSQVVGGPLRDEQFF
TGCGCCAGCAGCCAAGTGGTGGGGGGGCCCCTTAGGGATGAGCAGTTCTTC
>TRBV6-5|TRBJ1-2|few|TRBD1
CASSSPTGASGYTF
TGTGCCAGCAGTTCCCCGACAGGGGCCAGCGGCTACACCTTC
>TRBV5-1|TRBJ1-2|few|TRBD1
CASRPSTGVGYTF
TGCGCCAGCAGGCCGTCAACAGGGGTTGGCTACACCTTC
>TRBV4-2|TRBJ1-3|.|.
CASSLNSGGRVGNTIYF
TGTGCCAGCAGCCTAAACTCAGGCGGCAGGGTTGGAAACACCATATATTTT
>TRBV6-1|TRBJ1-2|.|.
CASSEAGPFSLYGYTF
TGTGCCAGCAGTGAAGCGGGTCCTTTTAGCCTCTATGGCTACACCTTC
>TRBV6-5|TRBJ2-1|.|.
CASSYSSDRRDNEQFF
TGTGCCAGCAGTTACTCGAGCGACAGGAGAGACAATGAGCAGTTCTTC
>TRBV27|TRBJ2-7|.|.
CASSPLSGAWDEQYF
TGTGCCAGCAGTCCCCTCTCAGGGGCCTGGGACGAGCAGTACTTC
>TRBV7-6|TRBJ2-5|.|TRBD2
CASSLASGVWETQYF
TGTGCCAGCAGCTTAGCGAGCGGGGTTTGGGAGACCCAGTACTTC
>TRBV3-1/TRBV3-2|TRBJ1-1|.|.
CASSIGGPEAFF
TGTGCCAGCAGCATAGGAGGCCCTGAAGCTTTCTTT
>TRBV7-8|TRBJ1-1|.|.
CASSLNQRGGAVNTEAFF
TGTGCCAGCAGCTTAAACCAGCGAGGAGGGGCGGTGAACACTGAAGCTTTCTTT
>TRBV30|TRBJ1-1|.|TRBD1
CAWSRPGQGLSNTEAFF
TGTGCCTGGAGCCGACCGGGACAGGGATTATCGAACACTGAAGCTTTCTTT
>TRBV9|TRBJ2-1|.|TRBD2
CASSATSRTSGYNEQFF
TGTGCCAGCAGCGCGACGTCCAGGACTAGCGGGTACAATGAGCAGTTCTTC
>TRBV24-1|TRBJ2-5|.|.
CATSDESAYQETQYF
TGTGCCACCAGTGACGAATCAGCGTACCAAGAGACCCAGTACTTC